A single sample is the source of the 29 T cell receptor beta chains below, sequenced in a study of early T cells in non-severe SARS-CoV-2 infection. TCRdb called the 5' RACE reads again in MiXCR, with one record for every CDR3 protein. The table records tens of thousands of distinct CDR3 sequences, roughly 13% of them present only once. Sequencing used whole blood. The receptors originated from an adult who was a healthcare worker with PCR-confirmed SARS-CoV-2 infection or an uninfected control (not recorded which).

This clonotype came up many times. The chain couples TRBV6-4 to TRBJ2-3; 7 positions agree with TRBD2. Trimming cost V 6 bases and J 1 base; bases outside gene matches: 10. Germline V gene lookup returns CDR1 MRHNA and CDR2 SNTAGT. The CDR3 extends over 16 amino acids. CDR3 loop: CASSPLGGGGTDTQYF. The DNA of the CDR3 is TGTGCCAGCAGCCCACTAGGCGGGGGTGGCACAGATACGCAGTATTTT.

This clonotype was counted many times. This sequence joins TRBV7-9 and TRBJ2-1; the D gene is possibly TRBD1 (6 bases). The germline CDR1 and CDR2 sequences are SEHNR and FQNEAQ (reference sequence). The CDR3 covers 12 residues. Trimming took off 3 bases at V and 6 bases at J, with 6 bases between the two ends. In DNA form, the CDR3 reads TGTGCCAGCAGCTTGACAGGCAATGAGCAGTTCTTC. It specifies CASSLTGNEQFF.

This clonotype was observed a few times. The rearrangement uses TRBV7-6 and TRBJ2-6, with TRBD1 matching 9 bases. J lost 2 bases, V lost 2 bases, and 10 bases had no gene match. This CDR3 region has 19 residues. Germline CDR1 is SGHVS and CDR2 is FNYEAQ. The CDR3 DNA follows: TGTGCCAGCAGCTTAACCGTTAGGGACAGGGCAGCTGGGGCCAACGTCCTGACTTTC. It encodes CASSLTVRDRAAGANVLTF. Complete variable domain (other parts from reference TRBV7-6 and TRBJ2-6): GAGVSQSPRYKVTKRGQDVALRCDPISGHVSLYWYRQALGQGPEFLTYFNYEAQQDKSGLPNDRFSAERPEGSISTLTIQRTEQRDSAMYRCASSLTVRDRAAGANVLTFGAGSRLTVL.

Worth noting for this clonotype: The junction departs from the called germline gene at one end, perhaps through a read error. J is TRBJ2-7 and V is TRBV6-5, with a tentative D call TRBD2 (6 bases). Germline CDR1 and CDR2: MNHEY and SVGAGI. The CDR3 covers 13 residues. The CDR3 region has the DNA TGTGCCAGCAGACCCCCTACTAGCCGCTCCCCCTTCTTC. Protein: CASRPPTSRSPFF.

At least ten counts were recorded for this clonotype. This rearrangement joins TRBV19 to TRBJ2-5, with D possibly matching TRBD2 (6 bases). Deletions cut 11 bases from V and 2 bases from J, with 12 bases between. The CDR3 has 12 residues. CDR1 LNHDA and CDR2 SQIVND come from the germline V gene (reference sequence). This CDR3 reads CAAGPTQETQYF. The CDR3 nucleotides read TGTGCCGCGGGGCCCACTCAAGAGACCCAGTACTTC.

This chain uses TRBV12-3 or TRBV12-4 with TRBJ2-5; TRBD2 aligns across 14 bases. This CDR3 contains 16 residues. V lost 7 bases, J lost 4 bases, and 8 bases stayed unmatched. The CDR3 DNA sequence: TGTGCCAGCAAACGGACTAGCGGGGGGACTTCAGAGACCCAGTACTTC. Protein: CASKRTSGGTSETQYF.

J is TRBJ2-7 and V is TRBV27; no reliable D call. V lost 4 bases, J lost 2 bases, and 9 bases lay in between. The CDR3 consists of 13 residues. The germline V gene encodes CDR1 MNHEY and CDR2 SMNVEV (reference sequence). CDR3 in DNA: TGTGCCAGCAGTTCAGCTGCTGCCTACGAGCAGTACTTC. Its translation is CASSSAAAYEQYF.

The chain recombines TRBV6-5 with TRBJ2-7, with D perhaps matching TRBD1 (6 bases). The germline gives CDR1 MNHEY, CDR2 SVGAGI. Trimming took 10 bases from V and 2 from J, leaving 15 bases between them. This CDR3 is 13 amino acids long. The CDR3 nucleotides read TGTGCCACCCTCTCAGGGGTCACCTACGAGCAGTACTTC. Translation gives CATLSGVTYEQYF.

This clonotype was found many times. The junction departs from the called germline gene at one end, perhaps through a read error. V gene TRBV7-2 combines with J gene TRBJ1-2; D not certain. The CDR3 spans 10 residues. From germline, CDR1 is SGHTA and CDR2 FQGNSA. CDR3 sequence: CASGFDGYTF. Written as DNA, the CDR3 is TGTGCCAGCGGCTTTGATGGCTACACCTTC.

This clonotype has more than one count but fewer than ten. The rearrangement joins TRBV24-1 to TRBJ2-3; D perhaps matches TRBD1 (6 bases). V lost 4 bases and J 4 bases, leaving 11 bases between the germline ends. CDR3 length equals 14 residues. Germline assignment: CDR1 KGHDR and CDR2 SFDVKD. CDR3 DNA sequence: TGTGCCACCAGTGACTCCGGGACATCAGATACGCAGTATTTT. Translated, it gives CATSDSGTSDTQYF.

V usage is TRBV6-6 and J usage is TRBJ2-3; TRBD2 matches 11 bases. The germline gives CDR1 MNHNY, CDR2 SVGAGI (reference sequence). There are 16 residues in the CDR3. J was trimmed by 1 base and V by 11 bases; bases with no gene match: 11. CDR3 bases: TGTGCCGGAGGGGCAACTAGCGGGGGCCGCACAGATACGCAGTATTTT. It is translated as CAGGATSGGRTDTQYF.

This clonotype appeared many times. The rearrangement uses TRBV7-2 and TRBJ1-5; a weak D match, TRBD1 (5 bases). The CDR3 runs 15 residues. Germline V gene data show CDR1 as SGHTA and CDR2 as FQGNSA. The V gene lost 5 bases and the J gene lost 1 base, with 12 bases spanning the gap. The CDR3 loop is CASSPVGTSNQPQHF. CDR3 sequence (DNA): TGTGCCAGCAGCCCAGTTGGGACCAGCAATCAGCCCCAGCATTTT.

V usage is TRBV29-1 and J usage is TRBJ2-5; perhaps TRBD2 as D (5 bases). V gave up 7 bases and J gave up 1 base, with 10 bases separating them. Germline CDR1 reads SQVTM; CDR2 reads ANQGSEA. The CDR3 covers 12 residues. CDR3 sequence (DNA): TGCAGCGCAGCGGAGGTCCAAGAGACCCAGTACTTC. Protein product: CSAAEVQETQYF.

Only a few counts were recorded for this clonotype. The chain couples TRBV12-3 or TRBV12-4 to TRBJ2-3, with a tentative D call TRBD2 (7 bases). CDR3 size: 15 residues. Deletions cut 7 bases from V and 2 bases from J, with 16 bases between. CDR3 in DNA: TGTGCCAGCACCCTCCGCGGGGGCCCCACAGATACGCAGTATTTT. Translating it yields CASTLRGGPTDTQYF.

In the case of this clonotype: A much larger clone differs from this one at a single base, so this may be a read error. The chain employs TRBV6-2 or TRBV6-3 and TRBJ2-7, with D possibly matching TRBD2 (5 bases). The CDR3 spans 16 residues. CDR1 MNHEY and CDR2 SVGEGT come from the germline V gene. The CDR3 sequence: CTSIYTSTGISYEQYF. The CDR3, as DNA: TGTACCAGCATTTACACGTCCACCGGGATAAGCTACGAGCAGTACTTC.

This rearrangement joins TRBV2 to TRBJ2-1; 12 nucleotides align to TRBD1. The CDR3 extends over 16 amino acids. Germline V gene lookup returns CDR1 SNHLY and CDR2 FYNNEI. With V trimmed by 6 bases and J by 2 bases, 5 bases remained unmatched. CDR3 sequence reads: CASRGDRGRTYNEQFF. In nucleotides, the CDR3 is TGTGCCAGCAGGGGGGACAGGGGGCGAACCTACAATGAGCAGTTCTTC.

This clonotype was seen many times. The chain links TRBV4-1 to TRBJ1-2; maybe TRBD1 (6 bases). Germline lookup yields CDR1 MGHRA and CDR2 YSYEKL. The CDR3 has 15 amino acids. Trimming pared 1 base from V and 1 base from J, leaving 10 bases between. For the CDR3, the DNA is TGCGCCAGCAGCCAAGGGGACACCTTTAACTATGGCTACACCTTC. It is translated as CASSQGDTFNYGYTF.

The sample holds many counts of this clonotype. This chain connects TRBV20-1 to TRBJ1-2; no firm D call. In germline, CDR1 is DFQATT, CDR2 SNEGSKA (reference sequence). Between the trimmed V and J ends, which lost 2 bases and 10 bases, there was a span of 11 bases. This CDR3 is built from 11 residues. The CDR3 nucleotides are TGCAGTGCTAGAAGGGCCGTGGACTACACCTTC. It is translated as CSARRAVDYTF.

This clonotype was picked up a small number of times. J is TRBJ2-5 and V is TRBV10-3; 10 nucleotides match TRBD2. The CDR3 loop spans 14 amino acids. Trimming cost V 4 bases and J 5 bases; bases outside gene matches: 4. Germline CDR1 reads ENHRY; CDR2 reads SYGVKD. The CDR3 DNA sequence: TGTGCCATCAGTGGGACTAGCGGCCAGGAGACCCAGTACTTC. Encoded protein: CAISGTSGQETQYF.

The chain joins TRBV5-4 to TRBJ2-7; TRBD1 might be the D (6 bases). This CDR3 contains 14 residues. The V end lost 0 bases, the J end lost 4 bases, and 11 bases lay between the germline ends. Per germline, CDR1 SGHNT and CDR2 YYREEE (reference sequence). CDR3: CASSLVGQIYEQYF. In nucleotides, the CDR3 is TGTGCCAGCAGCTTGGTCGGACAGATTTACGAGCAGTACTTC.

This clonotype was seen ten or more times. This rearrangement joins TRBV6-1 to TRBJ1-2, with 9 bases aligning to TRBD1. The CDR3 length is 14 residues. CDR1 is MNHNS, CDR2 SASEGT, per germline. V gave up 4 bases and J gave up 6 bases; unmatched junction bases: 6. The CDR3 region has the DNA TGTGCCAGCAGTGGTTCGCGGACAGGGGATGGCTACACCTTC. This translates into CASSGSRTGDGYTF.

The chain uses TRBV5-4 and TRBJ1-1; D uncertain. The germline V gene encodes CDR1 SGHNT and CDR2 YYREEE (reference sequence). V was clipped by 4 bases and J by 4 bases, with 20 bases between them. This CDR3 has 16 residues. CDR3 protein: CASSHLRGVITTEAFF. The CDR3 DNA reads TGTGCCAGCAGCCACTTGCGGGGAGTAATAACCACTGAAGCTTTCTTT.

V gene TRBV3-1 combines with J gene TRBJ2-7; D ambiguous. CDR1 LGHDT and CDR2 YNNKEL come from the germline V gene (reference sequence). The V end was cut by 4 bases, the J end by 6 bases, with 10 bases between. The CDR3 totals 12 residues. The chain's CDR3 is CASSPGFGEQYF. DNA for the CDR3: TGTGCCAGCAGCCCAGGATTTGGCGAGCAGTACTTC.

For the CDR3, the DNA is TGTGCCAGCAGCTTAACTCCCCCCGGGACTCCGTCCTACGAGCAGTACTTC. Encoded protein: CASSLTPPGTPSYEQYF. The V gene is TRBV7-2, the J gene TRBJ2-7; D is perhaps TRBD2 (6 bases). The CDR3 is 17 amino acids. V gave up 2 bases and J gave up 1 base, with 18 bases separating them. CDR1 SGHTA and CDR2 FQGNSA come from the germline V gene. Full variable domain (rest looked up from reference TRBV7-2 and TRBJ2-7): GAGVSQSPSNKVTEKGKDVELRCDPISGHTALYWYRQSLGQGLEFLIYFQGNSAPDKSGLPSDRFSAERTGGSVSTLTIQRTQQEDSAVYLCASSLTPPGTPSYEQYFGPGTRLTVT.

This clonotype was counted a few times. This chain connects TRBV20-1 to TRBJ2-1; 12 bases fit TRBD2. CDR3 length: 14 residues. After removal of 3 bases from V and 6 bases from J, the junction contained 3 bases not matched to a gene. CDR1 is DFQATT and CDR2 is SNEGSKA in the germline V gene (reference sequence). CDR3 in amino acids: CSARMTSGGNEQFF. The CDR3, as DNA: TGCAGTGCTAGGATGACTAGCGGGGGCAATGAGCAGTTCTTC.

This clonotype was observed a few times. DNA of the CDR3: TGCAGTGCTACAGCGACAACCACAGGGGGACATGAGCAGTTCTTC. Its protein product is CSATATTTGGHEQFF. The chain is built from TRBV20-1 and TRBJ2-1; 8 nucleotides agree with TRBD1. V was clipped by 4 bases and J by 8 bases; unmatched bases: 13. The germline CDR1 and CDR2 sequences are DFQATT and SNEGSKA (reference sequence). The length of the CDR3 is 15 residues.

Many counts were recorded for this clonotype. Here the CDR3 DNA reads TGTGCCAGCATCCCCGCTCCGGGACAGGGGGATGGCTACACCTTC. This sequence encodes CASIPAPGQGDGYTF. The rearrangement joins TRBV7-2 to TRBJ1-2, with 11 bases fitting TRBD1. Trimming at V came to 7 bases and at J to 6 bases, leaving 10 bases not matched to a gene. Germline V CDR1 and CDR2: SGHTA, FQGNSA. The CDR3 totals 15 residues.

This clonotype was found a few times. DNA for the CDR3: TGTGCCAGTAGTATAGTGGGGGACAATAATGAGCAGTTCTTC. This translates into CASSIVGDNNEQFF. The chain is built from TRBV19 and TRBJ2-1; D is possibly TRBD1 (6 bases). Germline CDR1 is LNHDA and CDR2 is SQIVND (reference sequence). The CDR3 extends over 14 amino acids. V gave up 1 base and J gave up 7 bases, with 11 bases separating them.

This clonotype appeared many times. This rearrangement joins TRBV7-3 to TRBJ2-1; 7 bases map to TRBD1. J gave up 8 bases and V 0 bases, and 4 bases lay outside the gene matches. Germline loops: CDR1 SGHTA, CDR2 FQGTGA. The CDR3 totals 14 residues. CDR3 amino acids: CASSLTGGADEQFF. In nucleotides, the CDR3 is TGTGCCAGCAGCTTAACAGGGGGCGCGGATGAGCAGTTCTTC.